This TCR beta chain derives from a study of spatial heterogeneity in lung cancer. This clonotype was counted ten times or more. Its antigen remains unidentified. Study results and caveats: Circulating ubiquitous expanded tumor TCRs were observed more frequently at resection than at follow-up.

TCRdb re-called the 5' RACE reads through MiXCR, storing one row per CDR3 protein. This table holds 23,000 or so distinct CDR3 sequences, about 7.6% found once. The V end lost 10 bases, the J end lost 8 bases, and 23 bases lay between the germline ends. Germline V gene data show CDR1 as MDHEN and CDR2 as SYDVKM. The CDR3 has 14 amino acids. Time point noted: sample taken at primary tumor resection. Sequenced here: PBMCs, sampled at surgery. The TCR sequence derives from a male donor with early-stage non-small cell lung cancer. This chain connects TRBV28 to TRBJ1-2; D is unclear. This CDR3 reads CAIQSDPSKGGYTF. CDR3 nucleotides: TGTGCCATACAGTCGGACCCCTCGAAGGGCGGCTACACCTTC.